This TCR beta chain originates from a study of T-cell memory formation after mild COVID-19. As regards this clonotype: Its matching antigen is unknown.

V shed 5 bases, J shed 11 bases, and the junction held 20 bases outside the gene matches. Germline V lookup: CDR1 SEHNR, CDR2 FQNEAQ (reference sequence). The CDR3 length is 17 residues. Study results and caveats: Certain responding clones were present in pre-infection memory, suggesting participation of cross-reactive memory. CD4/CD8 balance characterized clones contracting day 15 to 85, and CD4+ skew characterized later expanders.

5'RACE primed at constant segments yielded TCR alpha and TCR beta cDNA libraries bearing sample barcodes and UMIs. Each CDR3 protein gets one entry after TCRdb re-called the 5' RACE reads with MiXCR. The sample lists hundreds of thousands of distinct CDR3 sequences, 15% to 20% occurring once. The sequence came from a man aged 18 to 30 who had mild COVID-19 (a few samples of this study predate the infection). Cell type and time point are not known. Material for sequencing was PBMCs or a T cell subset sorted from them (not recorded which). The gene calls are TRBV7-9 and TRBJ2-1, with 8 positions matching TRBD2. In DNA, the CDR3 is TGTGCCAGCAGCCCCCCCCGGGGGGTTAGCGGGGTGAGGCAGCAGTTCTTC. This translates into CASSPPRGVSGVRQQFF.